The present T cell receptor (beta chain) was sequenced within a study of T cell changes during pregnancy in multiple sclerosis. With V trimmed by 6 bases and J by 12 bases, 17 bases remained unmatched. Germline values: CDR1 SNHLY, CDR2 FYNNEI. The CDR3 is 15 residues long. Repertoires were generated with immunoSEQ multiplex PCR, while TCRdb's copy carries only in-frame clones and drops some. The repertoire holds just under 65,000 clones, with roughly 91% as singletons. This chain links TRBV2 with TRBJ2-1; 7 bases map to TRBD2. This receptor was taken from a female donor in good health, enrolled as a control in a pregnancy study. This specimen was peripheral blood, taken after pregnancy. The CDR3: CASRAPGGGQLMQFF. DNA for the CDR3: TGTGCCAGCAGGGCCCCGGGCGGGGGTCAACTAATGCAGTTCTTC. The variable domain in full, with the rest retrieved from reference TRBV2 and TRBJ2-1, is EPEVTQTPSHQVTQMGQEVILRCVPISNHLYFYWYRQILGQKVEFLVSFYNNEISEKSEIFDDQFSVERPDGSNFTLKIRSTKLEDSAMYFCASRAPGGGQLMQFFGPGTRLTVL.